This T cell receptor (beta chain) was retrieved from a study of T cell changes during pregnancy in multiple sclerosis (dated by TCRdb to about 2019). For the wider study: The study looked at changes in the T cell repertoire across pregnancy in women with multiple sclerosis.

Comment on this clone: Its recognized antigen is unknown. No much larger clone exists at a distance of one base, and base qualities are not known.

Library method: the immunoSEQ multiplex PCR assay. TCRdb's version of the immuneACCESS table is confined to in-frame rearrangements and falls short of the full clone set. An unresolved V gene accounts for under half of the shortfall where checked; the remainder is of unknown origin. For this sample there are approximately 90,000 clones; approximately 90% appear just once. Jointly, the top ten make up under 0.95% of the sample. Sequences SGHAT (CDR1) and FQDESV (CDR2) are obtained from the germline V gene (reference sequence). The CDR3 covers 14 residues, taking in both the cysteine and the phenylalanine. Just the 42-base CDR3 DNA is kept, in frame starting at base 1. The V end loses 0 bases and the J end loses 8 bases, and a stretch of 10 bases separates them.

The rearranged segments are TRBV11-1 and TRBJ2-2, with the D gene uncertain. This TCR came from a female donor with multiple sclerosis, enrolled in a pregnancy study. The sequencing used peripheral blood, collected before pregnancy. The DNA sequence is given as TGTGCCAGCAGCTTAGCCCCTAACGCTGGGGAGCTGTTTTTT. Its protein product is CASSLAPNAGELFF.